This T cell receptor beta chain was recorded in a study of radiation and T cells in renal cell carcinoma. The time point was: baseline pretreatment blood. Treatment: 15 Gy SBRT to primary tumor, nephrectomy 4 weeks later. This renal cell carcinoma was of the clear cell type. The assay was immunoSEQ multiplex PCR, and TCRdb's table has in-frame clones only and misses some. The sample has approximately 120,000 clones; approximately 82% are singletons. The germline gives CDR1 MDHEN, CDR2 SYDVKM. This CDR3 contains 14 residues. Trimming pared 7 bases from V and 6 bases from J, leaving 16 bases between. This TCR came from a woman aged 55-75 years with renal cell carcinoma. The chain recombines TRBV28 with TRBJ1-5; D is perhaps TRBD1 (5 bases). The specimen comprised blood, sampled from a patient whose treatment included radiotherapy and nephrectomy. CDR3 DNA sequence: TGTGCCAGCATACGCAGGCTCGGGGGTCAGCCCCAGCATTTT. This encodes CASIRRLGGQPQHF.